The clone carrying this T cell receptor beta chain has more than one count but fewer than ten. The data originate from a study of early T cells in non-severe SARS-CoV-2 infection. V shed 6 bases and J shed 10 bases, with 25 bases lying between them. Germline CDR1 and CDR2: DFQATT and SNEGSKA (reference sequence). The CDR3 has 16 amino acids. TCRdb ran MiXCR on the 5' RACE reads and lists one entry per CDR3 protein. Of about 130,000 distinct CDR3 sequences in the sample, 15% were seen once. The chain couples TRBV20-1 to TRBJ1-6; D possibly corresponds to TRBD1 (5 bases). The clonotype comes from an adult who was a healthcare worker with PCR-confirmed SARS-CoV-2 infection or an uninfected control (not recorded which). The sequencing sample was made of whole blood. The CDR3: CSAKDRARYSRSPLHF. DNA for the CDR3: TGCAGTGCAAAAGACAGAGCGAGGTACTCGCGCTCACCCCTCCACTTT.